This TCR beta chain comes out of a study of OX40 agonist ivuxolimab in advanced cancers. At the level of the study: Hepatocellular carcinoma, melanoma, renal cell or head and neck cancer occurred in dose-escalation patients. Treatment received earlier with anti-PD-1, anti-PD-L1 or anti-CTLA-4 agents was allowed, and around 36% had some. Study-wide points: On average, a greater number of expanded clones characterised CD8+ T cells relative to CD4+.

A word on this clone: The antigen remains undetermined.

The method was immunoSEQ multiplex PCR; TCRdb's version includes in-frame clones alone and lacks a portion of them. Among some 70,000 clones listed, 86% were seen once. This TCR was recovered from an adult with an advanced solid tumor such as melanoma, head and neck, liver or kidney cancer. The sequences come from CD4+ or CD8+ T cells sorted from blood, collected in a trial of the OX40 agonist ivuxolimab.

CDR3: CASSRYSLTGGAEKLFF. The CDR3 DNA follows: TGTGCCAGCAGCCGGTACTCTTTAACTGGAGGGGCCGAAAAACTGTTTTTT. The genes are TRBV13 and TRBJ1-4, with a weak D call TRBD1 (5 bases). This CDR3 contains 17 residues. Germline loops: CDR1 PRHDT, CDR2 FYEKMQ (reference sequence). Trimming took 5 bases from V and 8 from J, leaving 24 bases between them.